The rows below give T cell receptor beta chains drawn from one sample of a study of T cell repertoires in cytomegalovirus infection. TCRdb recomputed calls from the reads with MiXCR, one row per CDR3 protein. The sample carries 700,000 to 900,000 distinct CDR3 sequences, almost 30% recorded once. These receptors' antigens are unknown. The sequencing used cultured CD8+ T cells from PBMCs, collected from culture after CMV antigen stimulation. Receptors were obtained from a human donor in good health (CMV status not recorded). Some clones in this sample may be carry-over from other donors' samples. CDR3s include the opening cysteine and the closing phenylalanine or tryptophan. The D gene is left open where the match is weak. Clone size is not always given. Where it is, it says once, few, many or a class for expanded clones.

D,length,J,size,V,CDR3,DNA
TRBD1,15,TRBJ1-1,many,TRBV7-2,CASSSSTGLNTEAFF,TGTGCCAGCAGCTCCTCGACAGGGTTGAACACTGAAGCTTTCTTT
NA,14,TRBJ2-3,many,TRBV4-3,CASSQEDSTDTQYF,TGCGCCAGCAGCCAGGAGGACAGCACAGATACGCAGTATTTT
NA,14,TRBJ1-6,NA,TRBV6-1,CASGGKVQNSPLHF,TGTGCCAGCGGCGGCAAGGTGCAGAATTCACCCCTCCACTTT
NA,16,TRBJ2-5,once,TRBV6-2/TRBV6-3,CASSYSTDQMQETQYF,TGTGCCAGCAGTTACTCTACCGATCAGATGCAAGAGACCCAGTACTTC
TRBD1,16,TRBJ1-4,few,TRBV7-8,CASSLDRGRTNEKLFF,TGTGCCAGCAGCTTAGACAGGGGGCGGACTAATGAAAAACTGTTTTTT
NA,15,TRBJ2-1,few,TRBV29-1,CSVEDQALVYNEQFF,TGCAGCGTTGAAGATCAAGCGCTAGTCTACAATGAGCAGTTCTTC
TRBD1,14,TRBJ1-1,NA,TRBV7-6,CASRPGTGSDEAFF,TGTGCCAGCAGACCCGGGACAGGGAGCGATGAAGCTTTCTTT
NA,14,TRBJ2-1,few,TRBV6-5,CASSYADVDNEQFF,TGTGCCAGCAGTTACGCGGACGTGGACAATGAGCAGTTCTTC
TRBD2,15,TRBJ2-5,few,TRBV20-1,CSARTGTSVFETQYF,TGCAGTGCTAGAACCGGGACTAGCGTCTTCGAGACCCAGTACTTC
NA,17,TRBJ2-5,NA,TRBV6-1,CASSEGERRTVRETQYF,TGTGCCAGCAGTGAAGGTGAGAGGAGGACAGTAAGAGAGACCCAGTACTTC